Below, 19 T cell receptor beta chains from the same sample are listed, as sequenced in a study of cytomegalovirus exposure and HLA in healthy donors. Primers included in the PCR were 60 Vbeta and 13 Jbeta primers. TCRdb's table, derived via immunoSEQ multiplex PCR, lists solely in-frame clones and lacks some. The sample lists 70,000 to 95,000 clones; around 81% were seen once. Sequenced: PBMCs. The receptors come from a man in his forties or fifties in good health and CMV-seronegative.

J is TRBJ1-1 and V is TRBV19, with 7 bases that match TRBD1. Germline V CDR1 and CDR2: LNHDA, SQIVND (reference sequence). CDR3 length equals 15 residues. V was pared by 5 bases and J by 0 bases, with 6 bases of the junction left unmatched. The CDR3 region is CASSLIGTVNTEAFF. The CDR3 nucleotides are TGTGCCAGTAGTCTAATCGGGACAGTGAACACTGAAGCTTTCTTT.

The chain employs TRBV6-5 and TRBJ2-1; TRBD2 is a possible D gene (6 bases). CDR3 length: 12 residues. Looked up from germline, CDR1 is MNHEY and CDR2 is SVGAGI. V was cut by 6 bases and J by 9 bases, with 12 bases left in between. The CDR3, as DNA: TGTGCCAGCAGGATGATGGGGGGTGAGCAGTTCTTC. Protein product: CASRMMGGEQFF.

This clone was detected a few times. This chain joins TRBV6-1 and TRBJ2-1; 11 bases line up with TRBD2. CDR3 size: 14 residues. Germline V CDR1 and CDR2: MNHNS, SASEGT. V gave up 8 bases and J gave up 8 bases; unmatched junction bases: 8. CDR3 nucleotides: TGTGCCAGCTCGCTAGCGGGAGGAGTTGATGAGCAGTTCTTC. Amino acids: CASSLAGGVDEQFF.

The CDR3 protein is CASSRGNSNQPQHF. Written as DNA, the CDR3 is TGTGCCAGCAGCAGGGGTAACAGCAATCAGCCCCAGCATTTT. This chain uses TRBV5-6 with TRBJ1-5, with D tentatively TRBD1 (5 bases). The CDR3 covers 14 residues. V gave up 4 bases and J gave up 1 base, with 9 bases separating them. The germline V gene has CDR1 SGHDT and CDR2 YYEEEE.

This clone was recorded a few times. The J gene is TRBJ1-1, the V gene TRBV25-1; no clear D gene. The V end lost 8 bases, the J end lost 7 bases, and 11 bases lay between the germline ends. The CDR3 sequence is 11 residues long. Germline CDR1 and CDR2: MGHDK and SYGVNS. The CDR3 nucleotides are TGTGCCAGCGGGCCTACCCATGAAGCTTTCTTT. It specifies CASGPTHEAFF.

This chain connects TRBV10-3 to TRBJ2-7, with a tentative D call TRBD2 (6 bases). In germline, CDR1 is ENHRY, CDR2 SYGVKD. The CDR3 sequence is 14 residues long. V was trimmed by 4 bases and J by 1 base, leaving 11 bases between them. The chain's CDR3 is CAISAGGTSYEQYF. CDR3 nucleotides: TGTGCCATCAGTGCCGGTGGGACTTCCTACGAGCAGTACTTC.

CDR3 loop: CASSERLEETQYF. The DNA for the CDR3 is TGTGCCAGCAGTGAACGCCTAGAAGAGACCCAGTACTTC. This chain joins TRBV2 and TRBJ2-5; D is uncertain. Trimming cost V 2 bases and J 3 bases, with 7 bases left between them. Germline CDR1 reads SNHLY; CDR2 reads FYNNEI. The CDR3 runs 13 residues.

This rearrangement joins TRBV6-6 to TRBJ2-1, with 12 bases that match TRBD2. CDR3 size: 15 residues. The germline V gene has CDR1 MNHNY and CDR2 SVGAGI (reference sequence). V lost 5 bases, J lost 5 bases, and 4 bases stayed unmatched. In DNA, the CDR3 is TGTGCCAGCAGTGCCGGACTAGCGGGGAACAATGAGCAGTTCTTC. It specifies CASSAGLAGNNEQFF.

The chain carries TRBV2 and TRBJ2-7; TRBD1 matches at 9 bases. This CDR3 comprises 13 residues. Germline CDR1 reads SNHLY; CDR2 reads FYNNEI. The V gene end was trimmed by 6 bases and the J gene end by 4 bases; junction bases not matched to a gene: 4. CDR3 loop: CASSAGTGYEQYF. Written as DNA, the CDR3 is TGTGCCAGCAGCGCCGGGACAGGGTACGAGCAGTACTTC.

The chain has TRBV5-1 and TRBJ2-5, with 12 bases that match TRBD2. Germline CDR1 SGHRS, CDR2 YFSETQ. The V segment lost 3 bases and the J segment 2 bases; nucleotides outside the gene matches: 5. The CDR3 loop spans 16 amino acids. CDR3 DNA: TGCGCCAGCAGCTCGACTAGCGGGAGCCAACAAGAGACCCAGTACTTC. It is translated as CASSSTSGSQQETQYF. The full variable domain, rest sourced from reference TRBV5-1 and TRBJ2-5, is KAGVTQTPRYLIKTRGQQVTLSCSPISGHRSVSWYQQTPGQGLQFLFEYFSETQRNKGNFPGRFSGRQFSNSRSEMNVSTLELGDSALYLCASSSTSGSQQETQYFGPGTRLLVL.

The CDR3 region is CAISEAGLAYEQFF. As DNA, the CDR3 is TGTGCCATCAGTGAGGCAGGACTAGCCTATGAGCAGTTCTTC. The chain recombines TRBV10-3 with TRBJ2-1; 8 nucleotides align to TRBD2. Germline values: CDR1 ENHRY, CDR2 SYGVKD. The ends lost 2 bases at V and 8 bases at J; junction bases unmatched: 5. The CDR3 is 14 residues long.

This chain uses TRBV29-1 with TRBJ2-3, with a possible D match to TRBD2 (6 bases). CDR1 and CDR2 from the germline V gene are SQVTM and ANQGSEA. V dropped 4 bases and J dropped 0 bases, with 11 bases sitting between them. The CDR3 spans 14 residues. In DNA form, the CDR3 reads TGCAGCGTTGTTGCGGGAACTAGCACAGATACGCAGTATTTT. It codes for CSVVAGTSTDTQYF.

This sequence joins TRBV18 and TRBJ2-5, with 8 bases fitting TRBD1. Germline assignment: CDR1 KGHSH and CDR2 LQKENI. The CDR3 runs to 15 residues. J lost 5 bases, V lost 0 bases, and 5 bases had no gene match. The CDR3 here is CASSPPSGGGETQYF. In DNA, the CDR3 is TGTGCCAGCTCACCACCGTCAGGGGGCGGGGAGACCCAGTACTTC.

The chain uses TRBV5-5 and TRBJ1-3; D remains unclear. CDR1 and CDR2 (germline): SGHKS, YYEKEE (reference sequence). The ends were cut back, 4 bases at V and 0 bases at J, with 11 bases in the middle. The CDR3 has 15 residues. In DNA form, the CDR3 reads TGTGCCAGCAGCCCCGTCGGGATCTCTGGAAACACCATATATTTT. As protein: CASSPVGISGNTIYF. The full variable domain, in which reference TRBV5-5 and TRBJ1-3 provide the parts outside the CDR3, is DAGVTQSPTHLIKTRGQQVTLRCSPISGHKSVSWYQQVLGQGPQFIFQYYEKEERGRGNFPDRFSARQFPNYSSELNVNALLLGDSALYLCASSPVGISGNTIYFGEGSWLTVV.

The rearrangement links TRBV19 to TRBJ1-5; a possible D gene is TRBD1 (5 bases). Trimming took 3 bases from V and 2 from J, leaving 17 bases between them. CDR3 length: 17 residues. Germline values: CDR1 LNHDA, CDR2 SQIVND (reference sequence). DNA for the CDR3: TGTGCCAGTAGTATCCCAACGGGGGGGAACGGCAATCAGCCCCAGCATTTT. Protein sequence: CASSIPTGGNGNQPQHF. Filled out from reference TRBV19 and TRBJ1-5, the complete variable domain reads DGGITQSPKYLFRKEGQNVTLSCEQNLNHDAMYWYRQDPGQGLRLIYYSQIVNDFQKGDIAEGYSVSREKKESFPLTVTSAQKNPTAFYLCASSIPTGGNGNQPQHFGDGTRLSIL.

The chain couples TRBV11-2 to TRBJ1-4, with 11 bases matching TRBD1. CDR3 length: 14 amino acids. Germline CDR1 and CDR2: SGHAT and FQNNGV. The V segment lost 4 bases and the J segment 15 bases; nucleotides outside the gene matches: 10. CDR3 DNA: TGTGCCAGCAGCTATGGACAGGGGGCCGATGCAGTGTTTTTT. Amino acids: CASSYGQGADAVFF.

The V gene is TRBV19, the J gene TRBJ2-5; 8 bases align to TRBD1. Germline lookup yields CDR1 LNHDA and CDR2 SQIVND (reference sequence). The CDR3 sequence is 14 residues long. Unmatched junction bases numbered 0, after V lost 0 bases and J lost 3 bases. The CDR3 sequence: CASSIEDREETQYF. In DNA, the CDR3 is TGTGCCAGTAGTATAGAGGACAGGGAAGAGACCCAGTACTTC.

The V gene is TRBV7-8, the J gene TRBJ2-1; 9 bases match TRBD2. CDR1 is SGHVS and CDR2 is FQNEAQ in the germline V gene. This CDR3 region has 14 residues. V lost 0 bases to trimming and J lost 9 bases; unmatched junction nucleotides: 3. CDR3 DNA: TGTGCCAGCAGCTTAGCTAGCGGGAGATTTGAGCAGTTCTTC. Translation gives CASSLASGRFEQFF. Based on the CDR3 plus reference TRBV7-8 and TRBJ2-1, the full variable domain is GAGVSQSPRYKVAKRGQDVALRCDPISGHVSLFWYQQALGQGPEFLTYFQNEAQLDKSGLPSDRFFAERPEGSVSTLKIQRTQQEDSAVYLCASSLASGRFEQFFGPGTRLTVL.

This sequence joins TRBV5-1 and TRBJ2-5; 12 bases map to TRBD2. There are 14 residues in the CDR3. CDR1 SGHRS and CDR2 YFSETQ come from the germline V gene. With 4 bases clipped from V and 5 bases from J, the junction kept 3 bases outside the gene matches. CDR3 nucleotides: TGCGCCAGCAGCCCGGGACTAGCGGGTGAGACCCAGTACTTC. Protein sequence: CASSPGLAGETQYF. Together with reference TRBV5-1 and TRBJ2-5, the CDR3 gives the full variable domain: KAGVTQTPRYLIKTRGQQVTLSCSPISGHRSVSWYQQTPGQGLQFLFEYFSETQRNKGNFPGRFSGRQFSNSRSEMNVSTLELGDSALYLCASSPGLAGETQYFGPGTRLLVL.